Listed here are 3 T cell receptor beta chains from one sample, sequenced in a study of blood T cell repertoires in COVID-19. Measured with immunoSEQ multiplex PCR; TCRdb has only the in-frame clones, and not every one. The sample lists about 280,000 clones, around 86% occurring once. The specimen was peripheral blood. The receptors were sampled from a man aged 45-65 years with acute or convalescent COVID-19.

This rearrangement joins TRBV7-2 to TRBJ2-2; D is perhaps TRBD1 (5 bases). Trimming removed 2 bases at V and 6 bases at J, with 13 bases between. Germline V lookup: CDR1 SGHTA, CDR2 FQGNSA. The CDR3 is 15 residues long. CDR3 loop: CASSLQGLFAGELFF. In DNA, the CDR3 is TGTGCCAGCAGCTTACAGGGTTTGTTTGCCGGGGAGCTGTTTTTT.

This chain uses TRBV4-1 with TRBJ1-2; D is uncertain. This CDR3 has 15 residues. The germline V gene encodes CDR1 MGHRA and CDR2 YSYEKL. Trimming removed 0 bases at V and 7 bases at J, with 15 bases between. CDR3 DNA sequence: TGCGCCAGCAGCCAAGAACCCGCTGTGCCCGGTGGCTACACCTTC. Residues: CASSQEPAVPGGYTF.

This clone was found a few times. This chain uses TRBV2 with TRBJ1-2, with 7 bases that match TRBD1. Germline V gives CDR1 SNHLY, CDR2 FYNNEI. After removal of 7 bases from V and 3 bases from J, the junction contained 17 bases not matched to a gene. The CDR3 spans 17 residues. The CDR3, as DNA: TGTGCCAGCAATGATCCAGGACAGGTCTCGAGTTACTATGGCTACACCTTC. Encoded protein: CASNDPGQVSSYYGYTF.